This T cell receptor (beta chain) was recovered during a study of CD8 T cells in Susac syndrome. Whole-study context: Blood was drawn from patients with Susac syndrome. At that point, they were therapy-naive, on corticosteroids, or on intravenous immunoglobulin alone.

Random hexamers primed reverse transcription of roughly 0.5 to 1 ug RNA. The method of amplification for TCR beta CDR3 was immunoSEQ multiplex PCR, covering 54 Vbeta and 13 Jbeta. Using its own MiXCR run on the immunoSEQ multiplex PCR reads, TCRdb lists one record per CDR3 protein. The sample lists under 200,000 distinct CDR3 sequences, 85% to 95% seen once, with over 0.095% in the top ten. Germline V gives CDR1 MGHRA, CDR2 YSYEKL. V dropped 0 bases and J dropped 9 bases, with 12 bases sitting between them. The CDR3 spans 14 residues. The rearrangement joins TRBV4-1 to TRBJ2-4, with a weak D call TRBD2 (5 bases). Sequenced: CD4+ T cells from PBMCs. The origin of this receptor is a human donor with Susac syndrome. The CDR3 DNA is TGCGCCAGCAGCCAAGATCGGGGTGAAGGCATTCAGTACTTC. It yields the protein CASSQDRGEGIQYF.